The rows below give T cell receptor beta chains drawn from one sample of a study of cytomegalovirus exposure and HLA in healthy donors. The repertoire was sequenced with immunoSEQ multiplex PCR; TCRdb's copy has only in-frame clones and lacks some. Among under 200,000 clones listed, roughly 79% were seen once. The sample consisted of PBMCs. All receptors come from a woman between 45 and 60 years old in good health and CMV-seropositive. CDR3s include the opening cysteine and the closing phenylalanine or tryptophan. D genes are given only for firm matches. Size values are once, few and many counts, or a class for expanded clones, and some rows have none.

J	size	D	V	CDR3	DNA
TRBJ1-1	few	.	TRBV18	CASSPPQGGTEAFF	TGTGCCAGCTCACCACCTCAGGGAGGCACTGAAGCTTTCTTT
TRBJ1-2	.	.	TRBV6-5	CASSRGGEGYTF	TGTGCCAGCAGTAGAGGGGGAGAAGGCTACACCTTC
TRBJ1-3	.	.	TRBV30	CAWSQGISGNTIYF	TGTGCCTGGAGCCAGGGGATTTCTGGAAACACCATATATTTT
TRBJ2-7	.	TRBD1	TRBV28	CASSPWETGSSYEQYF	TGTGCCAGCAGTCCATGGGAGACAGGGAGCTCCTACGAGCAGTACTTC
TRBJ1-5	.	TRBD1	TRBV6-1	CASRPGTGAQPQHF	TGTGCCAGCAGACCCGGGACAGGGGCTCAGCCCCAGCATTTT
TRBJ2-1	few	TRBD2	TRBV7-8	CASSLGLAGGSEQFF	TGTGCCAGCAGCCTCGGACTAGCGGGGGGCAGCGAGCAGTTCTTC
TRBJ2-5	.	TRBD2	TRBV29-1	CSVFPRTSGGEETQYF	TGCAGCGTCTTCCCACGGACTAGCGGGGGAGAGGAGACCCAGTACTTC
TRBJ1-2	few	TRBD1	TRBV5-4	CASTAGGAGRYGYTF	TGTGCCAGCACGGCAGGGGGTGCTGGTAGATATGGCTACACCTTC
TRBJ2-7	.	TRBD1	TRBV18	CASSDRDEQYF	TGTGCCAGCTCGGACAGGGATGAGCAGTACTTC
TRBJ2-3	once	.	TRBV7-8	CASSLANRRDTQYF	TGTGCCAGCAGCTTAGCGAACAGAAGGGATACGCAGTATTTT
TRBJ2-5	.	TRBD2	TRBV27	CASSPKLLAGEVSQKTQYF	TGTGCCAGCAGTCCTAAGCTACTAGCGGGAGAGGTTTCGCAAAAGACCCAGTACTTC
TRBJ1-2	.	.	TRBV7-9	CASSLGTQGKGYTF	TGTGCCAGCAGCTTAGGAACCCAGGGCAAAGGCTACACCTTC
TRBJ2-2	.	TRBD2	TRBV7-8	CASSYDRAGGAFGELFF	TGTGCCAGCAGCTATGACCGAGCGGGGGGGGCATTCGGGGAGCTGTTTTTT
TRBJ2-2	few	.	TRBV2	CASSETGGLHTGELFF	TGTGCCAGCAGTGAAACTGGGGGCCTTCACACCGGGGAGCTGTTTTTT
TRBJ2-7	.	.	TRBV23-1	CASSQSRRVSGEQYF	TGCGCCAGCAGTCAATCGAGGAGGGTTTCAGGCGAGCAGTACTTC
TRBJ2-5	.	.	TRBV19	CASSISRGQGQETQYF	TGTGCCAGTAGCATCTCGCGGGGGCAAGGCCAAGAGACCCAGTACTTC
TRBJ1-2	.	.	TRBV14	CASSQDLNYGYTF	TGTGCCAGCAGCCAAGACCTTAACTATGGCTACACCTTC
TRBJ2-7	.	.	TRBV11-3	CASSAGQSSYEQYF	TGTGCCAGCAGCGCGGGACAGAGCTCCTACGAGCAGTACTTC
TRBJ1-1	.	.	TRBV18	CASSPQTNTEAFF	TGTGCCAGCTCACCACAGACTAATACTGAAGCTTTCTTT
TRBJ1-3	.	.	TRBV4-1	CASSQDQGLYSGNTIYF	TGCGCCAGCAGCCAAGATCAGGGACTTTACTCTGGAAACACCATATATTTT
TRBJ1-4	.	TRBD1	TRBV10-2	CASRSRGTNEKLFF	TGCGCCAGCAGGTCCAGGGGGACTAATGAAAAACTGTTTTTT
TRBJ2-7	.	.	TRBV10-1	CASSESHSDSEQYF	TGCGCCAGCAGTGAGTCCCATTCGGACAGCGAGCAGTACTTC
TRBJ2-3	.	.	TRBV29-1	CSVARGGATDTQYF	TGCAGCGTTGCGAGGGGGGGGGCAACAGATACGCAGTATTTT
TRBJ2-2	.	TRBD1	TRBV5-1	CASSFTAGTGDTGELFF	TGCGCCAGCAGCTTTACAGCCGGGACAGGGGACACCGGGGAGCTGTTTTTT
TRBJ1-4	once	TRBD1	TRBV5-8	CASSAGTGVTNEKLFF	TGTGCCAGCAGCGCCGGGACAGGGGTGACTAATGAAAAACTGTTTTTT
TRBJ2-7	.	TRBD2	TRBV27	CASSPTPGAGGEQYF	TGTGCCAGCAGTCCCACCCCCGGAGCGGGAGGCGAGCAGTACTTC
TRBJ2-4	.	.	TRBV7-9	CASSLGEAKNIQYF	TGTGCCAGCAGCTTAGGGGAGGCCAAAAACATTCAGTACTTC
TRBJ2-1	.	.	TRBV11-2	CASSRYSTSSSGDEQFF	TGTGCCAGCAGCCGGTACTCGACTAGCTCCTCAGGGGATGAGCAGTTCTTC
TRBJ1-2	.	.	TRBV11-2	CASSFPRGGGTNYGYTF	TGTGCCAGCAGCTTCCCCCGGGGCGGCGGGACTAACTATGGCTACACCTTC
TRBJ2-5	.	TRBD2	TRBV27	CASTPLAGQETQYF	TGTGCCAGCACCCCGCTAGCGGGGCAAGAGACCCAGTACTTC
TRBJ1-6	.	.	TRBV7-9	CASSVDSPNSPLHF	TGTGCCAGCAGCGTGGACAGCCCCAATTCACCCCTCCACTTT
TRBJ1-6	few	.	TRBV27	CASSRDIDSSYNSPLHF	TGTGCCAGCAGCAGAGACATAGACAGCTCCTATAATTCACCCCTCCACTTT
TRBJ2-7	.	TRBD2	TRBV7-2	CASSKGGRGVPYEQYF	TGTGCCAGCAGCAAGGGGGGGCGGGGGGTACCCTACGAGCAGTACTTC
TRBJ2-3	.	TRBD2	TRBV7-3	CASSLRGTTNFVATDTQYF	TGTGCCAGCAGCTTAAGGGGGACTACCAACTTTGTAGCCACAGATACGCAGTATTTT
TRBJ2-3	.	.	TRBV6-6	CASILEAGTDTQYF	TGTGCCAGCATTCTAGAGGCGGGCACAGATACGCAGTATTTT
TRBJ1-5	.	.	TRBV15	CATSSDGRVNQPQHF	TGTGCCACCAGCAGCGACGGCAGGGTCAATCAGCCCCAGCATTTT
TRBJ1-2	.	.	TRBV30	CAWSGRGLVLYTF	TGTGCCTGGAGTGGGCGGGGGCTAGTGTTGTACACCTTC
TRBJ1-2	.	.	TRBV5-4	CASRPTDNYGYTF	TGTGCCAGCAGACCGACAGACAACTATGGCTACACCTTC
TRBJ2-1	.	.	TRBV7-2	CASSLVGGTSSYNEQFF	TGTGCCAGCAGCTTAGTGGGCGGGACGAGCTCCTACAATGAGCAGTTCTTC
TRBJ1-1	.	TRBD1	TRBV6-5	CASSYSWTGAFGAFF	TGTGCCAGCAGTTACTCGTGGACAGGCGCCTTTGGGGCTTTCTTT
TRBJ1-5	.	.	TRBV27	CASSLSRNQPQHF	TGTGCCAGCAGTTTATCCAGAAATCAGCCCCAGCATTTT
TRBJ1-6	few	.	TRBV11-3	CASSLVSSSPLHF	TGTGCCAGCAGCTTAGTGAGTAGTTCACCCCTCCACTTT
TRBJ1-1	.	TRBD1	TRBV5-1	CASSLGQGAFNTEAFF	TGCGCCAGCAGCCTGGGACAGGGGGCTTTTAACACTGAAGCTTTCTTT
TRBJ1-5	.	TRBD1	TRBV5-6	CASSALRDRANQPQHF	TGTGCCAGCAGCGCCCTACGGGACAGGGCTAATCAGCCCCAGCATTTT
TRBJ2-6	.	.	TRBV5-1	CASSQRTGSGANVLTF	TGCGCCAGCAGCCAAAGGACTGGCTCTGGGGCCAACGTCCTGACTTTC
TRBJ1-1	few	.	TRBV27	CASRSIQVNTEAFF	TGTGCCAGCAGGTCAATACAGGTGAACACTGAAGCTTTCTTT
TRBJ1-1	.	.	TRBV13	CASTSLSEAFF	TGTGCCAGCACGTCCCTGAGTGAAGCTTTCTTT
TRBJ2-2	.	.	TRBV9	CASSVARQKGNTGELFF	TGTGCCAGCAGCGTAGCTAGACAGAAAGGAAACACCGGGGAGCTGTTTTTT
TRBJ2-1	.	.	TRBV6-5	CASSYSGARYNEQFF	TGTGCCAGCAGTTACTCTGGGGCCCGCTACAATGAGCAGTTCTTC
TRBJ1-1	.	.	TRBV7-3	CASSLTGGGTEAFF	TGTGCCAGCAGCCTCACGGGGGGTGGAACTGAAGCTTTCTTT
TRBJ2-7	.	.	TRBV30	CAWNRRVSYEQYF	TGTGCCTGGAACCGCAGGGTATCATACGAGCAGTACTTC
TRBJ1-2	.	.	TRBV6-5	CASSSTSYGYTF	TGTGCCAGCAGTTCCACATCCTATGGCTACACCTTC
TRBJ2-1	.	TRBD2	TRBV12-5	CASAASGSSVRVEFF	TGTGCTAGTGCCGCTAGCGGGAGTTCGGTACGGGTGGAGTTCTTC
TRBJ1-2	.	.	TRBV7-8	CASSQGQTGGGYTF	TGTGCCAGCAGCCAAGGGCAGACCGGGGGTGGCTACACCTTC
TRBJ2-3	.	.	TRBV18	CASSPGGIGVFQYF	TGTGCCAGCTCACCAGGAGGGATCGGGGTTTTCCAGTATTTT
TRBJ1-1	few	.	TRBV5-6	CASSLRKTYRNTEAFF	TGTGCCAGCAGCTTGAGAAAGACATACAGGAACACTGAAGCTTTCTTT